This passage covers 20 T cell receptor beta chains from one sample sequenced in a study of T-cell reconstitution after alpha-beta-depleted transplantation in children. TCRbeta library construction was performed incorporating unique molecular identifiers. One entry per CDR3 protein, called by TCRdb with MiXCR from the PCR reads. The table lists over 150,000 distinct CDR3 sequences, around 7% of them singletons, with roughly 6% in the top ten. The material sequenced was PBMCs, taken before TCRalphabeta/CD19-depleted stem cell transplant. All receptors derive from a boy younger than 10 with acute lymphoblastic leukemia, due to receive a stem cell transplant.

Many counts were recorded for this clonotype. V usage is TRBV28 and J usage is TRBJ1-5; 7 nucleotides agree with TRBD1. Germline CDR1 is MDHEN and CDR2 is SYDVKM. The CDR3 covers 15 residues. J lost 6 bases, V lost 2 bases, and 7 bases had no gene match. CDR3 amino acids: CASSLDAGGRQPQHF. The CDR3 nucleotides read TGTGCCAGCAGTTTAGACGCAGGGGGACGTCAGCCCCAGCATTTT.

This clonotype was counted many times. The J gene is TRBJ2-2, the V gene TRBV20-1; D unresolved. CDR3 length: 12 amino acids. The V gene lost 1 base and the J gene lost 7 bases, with 7 bases spanning the gap. Germline V gene sequence: CDR1 DFQATT, CDR2 SNEGSKA (reference sequence). The CDR3: CSARGGGGELFF. CDR3 nucleotide sequence: TGCAGTGCTAGAGGGGGTGGCGGGGAGCTGTTTTTT.

This clonotype was counted only a few times. The chain recombines TRBV20-1 with TRBJ2-5; 8 positions agree with TRBD2. Germline CDR1 and CDR2: DFQATT and SNEGSKA (reference sequence). The J segment lost 5 bases and the V segment lost 4 bases, leaving 12 bases of the junction unmatched. The CDR3 spans 15 residues. The CDR3 region is CSATNPGGPWETQYF. CDR3 nucleotide sequence: TGCAGTGCTACAAATCCGGGGGGGCCTTGGGAGACCCAGTACTTC.

The V and J genes are TRBV5-1 and TRBJ2-5; TRBD2 is a possible D gene (5 bases). The CDR3 runs to 14 residues. Germline-derived CDR1 and CDR2 are SGHRS and YFSETQ. Trimming shortened V by 0 bases and J by 5 bases, and 11 bases separated the two germline ends. Here the CDR3 DNA reads TGCGCCAGCAGCTTGGGAGGGTCTAAGGAGACCCAGTACTTC. The encoded protein is CASSLGGSKETQYF.

There are many counts of this clonotype. The V gene is TRBV5-5, the J gene TRBJ1-1, with D possibly being TRBD1 (6 bases). The CDR3 is 15 amino acids. The germline V gene has CDR1 SGHKS and CDR2 YYEKEE (reference sequence). V dropped 3 bases and J dropped 1 base, with 13 bases sitting between them. The CDR3 sequence: CASSSTGITNTEAFF. The CDR3 region has the DNA TGTGCCAGCAGCTCGACAGGTATAACGAACACTGAAGCTTTCTTT.

This clonotype was seen at least ten times. The rearrangement links TRBV5-1 to TRBJ2-4, with 7 bases fitting TRBD2. CDR1 is SGHRS and CDR2 is YFSETQ in the germline V gene. The CDR3 is made up of 16 amino acids. V gave up 3 bases and J gave up 0 bases; unmatched junction bases: 6. CDR3 residues: CASSSSGALAKNIQYF. The CDR3 DNA is TGCGCCAGCAGCTCGAGCGGGGCCCTAGCCAAAAACATTCAGTACTTC.

This clonotype was recorded many times. The rearrangement uses TRBV7-2 and TRBJ2-1; TRBD2 matches 12 bases. Trimming took 0 bases from V and 4 from J; bases not matched to a gene: 13. This CDR3 has 20 amino acids. The germline V gene has CDR1 SGHTA and CDR2 FQGNSA. Written as DNA, the CDR3 is TGTGCCAGCAGCTTAGCTCCCCCTTCCGGACTAGCGGGGATTTACAATGAGCAGTTCTTC. This translates into CASSLAPPSGLAGIYNEQFF.

This clonotype was counted many times. The genes are TRBV7-2 and TRBJ2-5, with D possibly being TRBD2 (5 bases). Germline V CDR1 and CDR2: SGHTA, FQGNSA. The CDR3 has 16 amino acids. V was pared by 5 bases and J by 1 base, with 17 bases between. CDR3 loop: CASSHGLSLTQETQYF. The CDR3 DNA reads as TGTGCCAGCAGCCACGGACTCTCCCTAACCCAAGAGACCCAGTACTTC.

This clonotype occurred many times. The J gene is TRBJ2-7, the V gene TRBV9, with D possibly being TRBD1 or TRBD2 (6 bases each). Germline CDR1 and CDR2: SGDLS and YYNGEE. With 3 bases removed from V and 5 bases from J, the gap between germline ends came to 15 bases. This CDR3 comprises 14 residues. The CDR3 spells CASSAWGAGDEQYF. For the CDR3, the DNA is TGTGCCAGCAGCGCTTGGGGGGCGGGCGACGAGCAGTACTTC.

The chain combines TRBV14 with TRBJ2-1, with 7 bases that match TRBD2. The junction had 8 bases not matched to a gene; V was cut back by 4 bases and J by 8 bases. CDR3 length: 14 residues. CDR1 is SGHDN and CDR2 is FVKESK in the germline V gene. The CDR3: CASSRRAGVDEQFF. For the CDR3, the DNA is TGTGCCAGCAGCCGCCGCGCGGGGGTGGATGAGCAGTTCTTC. The full variable domain, its missing parts supplied by reference TRBV14 and TRBJ2-1, is EAGVTQFPSHSVIEKGQTVTLRCDPISGHDNLYWYRRVMGKEIKFLLHFVKESKQDESGMPNNRFLAERTGGTYSTLKVQPAELEDSGVYFCASSRRAGVDEQFFGPGTRLTVL.

This clonotype has more than one count but fewer than ten. The chain carries TRBV20-1 and TRBJ2-7; TRBD2 matches at 8 bases. Germline V gives CDR1 DFQATT, CDR2 SNEGSKA (reference sequence). Germline trimming cut 4 bases from V and 2 bases from J; bases unmatched to any gene: 7. The CDR3 runs 14 residues. The CDR3 DNA reads TGCAGTGCTATTTTTAGCGGGGTCCCCTACGAGCAGTACTTC. It specifies CSAIFSGVPYEQYF.

This clonotype has more than one count but fewer than ten. This chain joins TRBV2 and TRBJ1-3; a possible D gene is TRBD1 (6 bases). The CDR3 is 14 residues long. CDR1 and CDR2 (germline): SNHLY, FYNNEI. Trimming took 2 bases from V and 2 from J, leaving 7 bases between them. The CDR3 loop reads CASSEQGPGNTIYF. CDR3 in DNA: TGTGCCAGCAGTGAACAGGGGCCTGGAAACACCATATATTTT.

This clonotype was counted many times. The chain uses TRBV7-9 and TRBJ2-1; D is tentatively TRBD1 or TRBD2 (5 bases each). Germline CDR1 SEHNR, CDR2 FQNEAQ (reference sequence). There are 15 residues in the CDR3. The V end lost 5 bases, the J end lost 6 bases, and 17 bases lay between the germline ends. In nucleotides, the CDR3 is TGTGCCAGCAGCCGACCTGGGACGAAGTCCAATGAGCAGTTCTTC. Amino acids: CASSRPGTKSNEQFF. The complete variable domain, with remaining parts taken from reference TRBV7-9 and TRBJ2-1, reads DTGVSQNPRHKITKRGQNVTFRCDPISEHNRLYWYRQTLGQGPEFLTYFQNEAQLEKSRLLSDRFSAERPKGSFSTLEIQRTEQGDSAMYLCASSRPGTKSNEQFFGPGTRLTVL.

This clonotype was found many times. The chain uses TRBV12-3 or TRBV12-4 and TRBJ1-1, with D hard to call. The V gene lost 5 bases and the J gene lost 10 bases, with 23 bases spanning the gap. This CDR3 has 15 residues. The CDR3 DNA follows: TGTGCCAGCAGTCCTACCTTAGAGACCCTCTTGGGAGCTTTCTTT. Translating gives CASSPTLETLLGAFF.

This clonotype came up a few times. The chain couples TRBV11-2 to TRBJ2-7; 13 bases fit TRBD2. Looked up from germline, CDR1 is SGHAT and CDR2 is FQNNGV. V lost 4 bases and J lost 7; bases outside the gene matches: 10. This CDR3 has 16 residues. CDR3 nucleotides: TGTGCCAGCAGCTATCTACTAGCGGGAGGGCTAGGGGAGCAGTACTTC. This encodes CASSYLLAGGLGEQYF.

The V and J genes are TRBV12-3 or TRBV12-4 and TRBJ2-7; TRBD2 agrees at 10 bases. V shed 2 bases, J shed 6 bases, and the junction held 13 bases outside the gene matches. This CDR3 comprises 17 residues. DNA for the CDR3: TGTGCCAGCAGTTTACATGTATCAAGCGGGAGGGCGAGCGAGCAGTACTTC. Residues: CASSLHVSSGRASEQYF.

This clonotype was seen many times. V gene TRBV5-1 combines with J gene TRBJ2-7; D is unresolved. The CDR3 runs 15 residues. Germline values: CDR1 SGHRS, CDR2 YFSETQ. The V end was cut by 0 bases, the J end by 1 base, with 11 bases between. The CDR3 region is CASSLGVANSYEQYF. As DNA, the CDR3 is TGCGCCAGCAGCTTGGGCGTTGCCAATTCCTACGAGCAGTACTTC. Full variable domain (remainder filled in from reference TRBV5-1 and TRBJ2-7): KAGVTQTPRYLIKTRGQQVTLSCSPISGHRSVSWYQQTPGQGLQFLFEYFSETQRNKGNFPGRFSGRQFSNSRSEMNVSTLELGDSALYLCASSLGVANSYEQYFGPGTRLTVT.

This clonotype was counted many times. Since a much larger clone is just one base distant, this may be a read error. J is TRBJ2-7 and V is TRBV12-3 or TRBV12-4; possible D gene TRBD1, 6 bases. CDR3 size: 13 residues. Trimming stripped 6 bases from V and 3 bases from J, with 12 bases between. The CDR3 reads CASSPGHGYEQYF. For the CDR3, the DNA is TGTGCCAGCAGCCCGGGACATGGCTACGAGCAGTACTTC.

As for this clonotype: A much more abundant neighbour one base away suggests this may be a read error. This rearrangement joins TRBV28 to TRBJ1-3; 7 bases are shared with TRBD1. CDR3 length: 15 amino acids. Germline assignment: CDR1 MDHEN and CDR2 SYDVKM. CDR3 DNA: TGTGCCAGCAGTTCCACAGGGGACCCTGGAAGCACCATATATTTT. This sequence encodes CASSSTGDPGSTIYF.

This clonotype was picked up many times. V and J are TRBV5-5 and TRBJ2-7; TRBD1 agrees at 10 bases. This CDR3 has 15 residues. J gave up 2 bases and V 0 bases, and 2 bases lay outside the gene matches. CDR1 and CDR2 (germline): SGHKS, YYEKEE (reference sequence). Written as DNA, the CDR3 is TGTGCCAGCAGCTTGGAAGGGACAGGGGCCTACGAGCAGTACTTC. Its translation is CASSLEGTGAYEQYF.